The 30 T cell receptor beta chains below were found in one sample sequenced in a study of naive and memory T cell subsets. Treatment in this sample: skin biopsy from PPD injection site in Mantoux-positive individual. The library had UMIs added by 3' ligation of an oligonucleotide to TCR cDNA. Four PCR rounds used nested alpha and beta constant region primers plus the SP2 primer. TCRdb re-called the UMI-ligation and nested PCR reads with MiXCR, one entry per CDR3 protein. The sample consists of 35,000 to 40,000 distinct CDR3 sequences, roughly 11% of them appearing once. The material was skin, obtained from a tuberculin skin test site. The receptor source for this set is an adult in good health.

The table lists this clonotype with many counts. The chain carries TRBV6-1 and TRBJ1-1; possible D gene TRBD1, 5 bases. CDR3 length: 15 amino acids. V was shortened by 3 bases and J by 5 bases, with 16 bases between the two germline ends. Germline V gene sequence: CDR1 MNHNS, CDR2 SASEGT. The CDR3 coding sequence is TGTGCCAGCAGTGAGGCTGGGGGGGTTCGGACTGAAGCTTTCTTT. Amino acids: CASSEAGGVRTEAFF.

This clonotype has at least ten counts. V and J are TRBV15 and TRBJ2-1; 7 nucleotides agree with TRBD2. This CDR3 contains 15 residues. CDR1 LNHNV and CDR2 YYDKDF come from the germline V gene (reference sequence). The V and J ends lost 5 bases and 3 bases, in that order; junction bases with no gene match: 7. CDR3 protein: CATSGWREFYNEQFF. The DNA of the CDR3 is TGTGCCACCAGCGGATGGCGGGAGTTCTACAATGAGCAGTTCTTC.

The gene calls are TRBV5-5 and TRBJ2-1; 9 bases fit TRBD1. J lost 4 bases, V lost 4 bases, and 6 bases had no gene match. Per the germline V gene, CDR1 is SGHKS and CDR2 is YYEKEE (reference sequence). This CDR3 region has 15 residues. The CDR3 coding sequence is TGTGCCAGCAGCCAAGGCGGGACAGGGTACAATGAGCAGTTCTTC. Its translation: CASSQGGTGYNEQFF.

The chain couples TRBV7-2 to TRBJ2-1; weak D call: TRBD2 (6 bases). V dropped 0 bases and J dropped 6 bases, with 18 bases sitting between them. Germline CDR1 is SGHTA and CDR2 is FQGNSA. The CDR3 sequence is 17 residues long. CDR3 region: CASSLAPLAGRSNEQFF. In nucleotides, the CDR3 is TGTGCCAGCAGCTTAGCCCCCCTGGCGGGGCGAAGCAATGAGCAGTTCTTC.

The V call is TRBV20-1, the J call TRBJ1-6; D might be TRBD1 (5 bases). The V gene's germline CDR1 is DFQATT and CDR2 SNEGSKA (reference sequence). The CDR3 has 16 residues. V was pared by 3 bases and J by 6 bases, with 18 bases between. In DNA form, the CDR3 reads TGCAGTGCTAGTATCCCCCCCGGGCAGGGTAATTCACCCCTCCACTTT. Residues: CSASIPPGQGNSPLHF.

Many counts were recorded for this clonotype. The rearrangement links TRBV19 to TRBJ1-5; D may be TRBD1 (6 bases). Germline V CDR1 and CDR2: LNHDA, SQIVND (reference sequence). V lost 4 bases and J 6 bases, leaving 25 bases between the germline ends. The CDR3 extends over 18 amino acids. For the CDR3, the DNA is TGTGCCAGTAGTACGGGGACCATAGCAGGGGTGGGACGTCAGCCCCAGCATTTT. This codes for CASSTGTIAGVGRQPQHF.

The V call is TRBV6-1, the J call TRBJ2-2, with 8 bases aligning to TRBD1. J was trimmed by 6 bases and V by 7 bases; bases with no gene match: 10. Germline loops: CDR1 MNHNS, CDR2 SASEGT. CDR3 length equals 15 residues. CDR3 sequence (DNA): TGTGCCAGCATGAAGACAGGGGCTCTGGCCGGGGAGCTGTTTTTT. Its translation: CASMKTGALAGELFF.

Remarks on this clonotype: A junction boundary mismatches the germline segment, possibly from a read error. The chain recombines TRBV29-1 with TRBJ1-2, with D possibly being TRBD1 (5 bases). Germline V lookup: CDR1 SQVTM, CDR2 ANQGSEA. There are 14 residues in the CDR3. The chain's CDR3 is CSVGAGMVNYGDTF. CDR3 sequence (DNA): TGCAGCGTTGGAGCAGGGATGGTGAACTATGGCGACACCTTC.

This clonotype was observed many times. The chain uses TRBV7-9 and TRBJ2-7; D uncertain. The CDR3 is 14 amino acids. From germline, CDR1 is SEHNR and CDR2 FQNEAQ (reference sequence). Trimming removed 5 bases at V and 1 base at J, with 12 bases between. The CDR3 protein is CASSPGRRSYEQYF. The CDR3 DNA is TGTGCCAGCAGCCCCGGACGCCGATCCTACGAGCAGTACTTC.

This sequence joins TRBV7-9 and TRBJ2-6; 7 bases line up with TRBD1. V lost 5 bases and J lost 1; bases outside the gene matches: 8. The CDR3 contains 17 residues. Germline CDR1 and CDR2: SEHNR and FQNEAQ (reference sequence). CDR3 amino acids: CASSTDRVSSGANVLTF. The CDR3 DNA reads TGTGCCAGCAGCACCGACAGGGTCTCGTCTGGGGCCAACGTCCTGACTTTC.

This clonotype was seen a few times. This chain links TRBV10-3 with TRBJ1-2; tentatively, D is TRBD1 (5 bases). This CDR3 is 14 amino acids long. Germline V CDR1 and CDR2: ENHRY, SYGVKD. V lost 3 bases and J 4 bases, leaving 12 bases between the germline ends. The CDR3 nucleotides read TGTGCCATCAGTGATTGGCCCGGGACCTATGGCTACACCTTC. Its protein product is CAISDWPGTYGYTF.

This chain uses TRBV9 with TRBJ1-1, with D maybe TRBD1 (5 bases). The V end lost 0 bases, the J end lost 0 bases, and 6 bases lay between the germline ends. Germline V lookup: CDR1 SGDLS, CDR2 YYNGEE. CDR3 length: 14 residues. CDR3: CASSVEGMNTEAFF. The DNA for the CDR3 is TGTGCCAGCAGCGTAGAGGGGATGAACACTGAAGCTTTCTTT.

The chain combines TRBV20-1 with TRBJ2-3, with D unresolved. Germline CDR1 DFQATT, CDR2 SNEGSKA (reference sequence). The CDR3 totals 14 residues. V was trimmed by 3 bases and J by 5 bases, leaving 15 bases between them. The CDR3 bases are TGCAGTGCTAGGTCCCCTCTGGGGATAGATACGCAGTATTTT. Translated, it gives CSARSPLGIDTQYF.

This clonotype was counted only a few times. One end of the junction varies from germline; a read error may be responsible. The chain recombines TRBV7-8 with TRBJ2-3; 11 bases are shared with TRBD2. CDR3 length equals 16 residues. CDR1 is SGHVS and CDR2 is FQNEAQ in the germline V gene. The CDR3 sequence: CVSSVAGGLGADTQYF. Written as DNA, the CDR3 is TGTGTCAGCAGCGTAGCGGGAGGGCTGGGGGCGGATACGCAGTATTTT.

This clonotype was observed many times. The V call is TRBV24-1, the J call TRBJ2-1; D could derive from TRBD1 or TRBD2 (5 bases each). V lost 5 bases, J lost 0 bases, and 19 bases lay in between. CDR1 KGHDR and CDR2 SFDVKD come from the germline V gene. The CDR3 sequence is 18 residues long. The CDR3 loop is CATSVQRSGTRSYNEQFF. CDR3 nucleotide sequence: TGTGCCACCAGTGTCCAGAGGTCCGGGACCCGCTCCTACAATGAGCAGTTCTTC.

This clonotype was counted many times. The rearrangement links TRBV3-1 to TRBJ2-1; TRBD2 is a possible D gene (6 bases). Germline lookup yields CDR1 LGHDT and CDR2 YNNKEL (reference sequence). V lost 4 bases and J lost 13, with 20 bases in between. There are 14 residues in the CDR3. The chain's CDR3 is CASSPAGTSDFQFF. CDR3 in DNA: TGTGCCAGCAGCCCCGCAGGGACTTCCGATTTTCAGTTCTTC.

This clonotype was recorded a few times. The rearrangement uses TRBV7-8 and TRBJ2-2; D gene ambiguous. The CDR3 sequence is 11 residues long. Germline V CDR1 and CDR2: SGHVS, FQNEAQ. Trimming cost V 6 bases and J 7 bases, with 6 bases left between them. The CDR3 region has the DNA TGTGCCAGCAGGGCAAACGGGGAGCTGTTTTTT. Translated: CASRANGELFF.

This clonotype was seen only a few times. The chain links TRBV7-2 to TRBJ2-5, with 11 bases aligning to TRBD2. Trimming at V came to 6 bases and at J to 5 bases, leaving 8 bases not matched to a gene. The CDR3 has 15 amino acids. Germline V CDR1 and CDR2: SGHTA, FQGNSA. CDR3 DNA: TGTGCCAGCAGACCCGATAGCGGGAGGGGGGAGACCCAGTACTTC. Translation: CASRPDSGRGETQYF.

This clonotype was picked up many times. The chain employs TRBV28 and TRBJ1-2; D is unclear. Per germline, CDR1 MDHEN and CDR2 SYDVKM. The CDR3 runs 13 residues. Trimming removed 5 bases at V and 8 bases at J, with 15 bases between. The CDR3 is CASSPQEVGGYTF. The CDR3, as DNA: TGTGCCAGCAGTCCTCAGGAAGTAGGAGGCTACACCTTC.

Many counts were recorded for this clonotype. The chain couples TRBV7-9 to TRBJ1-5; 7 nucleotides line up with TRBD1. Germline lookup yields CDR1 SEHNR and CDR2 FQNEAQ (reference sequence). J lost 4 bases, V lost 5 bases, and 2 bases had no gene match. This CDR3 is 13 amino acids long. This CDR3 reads CASSPDRNQPQHF. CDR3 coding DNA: TGTGCCAGCAGCCCGGACAGGAATCAGCCCCAGCATTTT.

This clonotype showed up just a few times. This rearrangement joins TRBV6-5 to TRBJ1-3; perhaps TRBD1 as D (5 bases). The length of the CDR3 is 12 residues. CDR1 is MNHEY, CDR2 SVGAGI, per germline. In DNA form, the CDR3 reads TGTGCAACAAAAGGGGCTGGAAACACCATATATTTT. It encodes CATKGAGNTIYF.

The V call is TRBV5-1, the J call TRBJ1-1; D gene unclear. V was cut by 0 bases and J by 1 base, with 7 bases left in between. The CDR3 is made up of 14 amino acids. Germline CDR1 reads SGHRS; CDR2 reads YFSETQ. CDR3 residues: CASSLEQRNTEAFF. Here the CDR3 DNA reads TGCGCCAGCAGCTTGGAGCAGAGGAACACTGAAGCTTTCTTT.

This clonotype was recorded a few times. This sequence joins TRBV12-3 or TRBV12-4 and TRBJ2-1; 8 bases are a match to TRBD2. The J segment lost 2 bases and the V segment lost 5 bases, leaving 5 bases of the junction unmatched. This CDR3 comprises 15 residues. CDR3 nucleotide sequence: TGTGCCAGCAGTCTGCGGGGGGCAACCTACAATGAGCAGTTCTTC. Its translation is CASSLRGATYNEQFF.

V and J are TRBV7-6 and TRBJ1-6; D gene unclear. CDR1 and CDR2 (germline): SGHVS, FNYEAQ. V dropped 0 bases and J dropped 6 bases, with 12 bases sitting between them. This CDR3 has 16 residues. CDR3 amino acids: CASSLAIPGANSPLHF. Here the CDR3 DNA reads TGTGCCAGCAGCTTAGCGATCCCAGGTGCTAATTCACCCCTCCACTTT.

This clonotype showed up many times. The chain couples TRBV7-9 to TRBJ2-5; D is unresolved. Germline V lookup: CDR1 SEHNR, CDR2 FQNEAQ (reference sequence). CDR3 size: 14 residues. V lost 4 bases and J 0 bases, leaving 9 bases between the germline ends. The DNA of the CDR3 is TGTGCCAGCAGCTCCCTCCGGGACCAAGAGACCCAGTACTTC. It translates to CASSSLRDQETQYF.

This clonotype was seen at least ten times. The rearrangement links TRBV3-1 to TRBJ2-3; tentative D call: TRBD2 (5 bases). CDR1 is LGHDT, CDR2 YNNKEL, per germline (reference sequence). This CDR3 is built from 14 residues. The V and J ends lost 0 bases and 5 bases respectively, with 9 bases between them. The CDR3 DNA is TGTGCCAGCAGCCAAGAATTGGGGAGAGATACGCAGTATTTT. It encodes CASSQELGRDTQYF.

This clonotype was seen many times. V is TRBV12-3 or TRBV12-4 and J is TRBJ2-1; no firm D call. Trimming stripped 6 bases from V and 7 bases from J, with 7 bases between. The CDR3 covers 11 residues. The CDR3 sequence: CASRDRNEQFF. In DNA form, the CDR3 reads TGTGCCAGCAGGGATCGGAATGAGCAGTTCTTC.

This chain's CDR3 is CASSWTSGGGETQYF. In nucleotides, the CDR3 is TGTGCCAGCAGTTGGACTAGCGGGGGCGGAGAGACCCAGTACTTC. This chain links TRBV2 with TRBJ2-5; 13 bases align to TRBD2. Per germline, CDR1 SNHLY and CDR2 FYNNEI. V lost 5 bases to trimming and J lost 4 bases; unmatched junction nucleotides: 4. The CDR3 is 15 amino acids. Full variable domain (missing parts from reference TRBV2 and TRBJ2-5): EPEVTQTPSHQVTQMGQEVILRCVPISNHLYFYWYRQILGQKVEFLVSFYNNEISEKSEIFDDQFSVERPDGSNFTLKIRSTKLEDSAMYFCASSWTSGGGETQYFGPGTRLLVL.

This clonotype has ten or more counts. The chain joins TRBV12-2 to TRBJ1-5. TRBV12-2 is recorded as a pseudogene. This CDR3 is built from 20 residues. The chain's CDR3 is CASRLVNFSPDTVGNQPQHF. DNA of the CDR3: TGTGCAAGTCGCTTAGTAAATTTCAGTCCAGACACCGTGGGAAATCAGCCCCAGCATTTT.

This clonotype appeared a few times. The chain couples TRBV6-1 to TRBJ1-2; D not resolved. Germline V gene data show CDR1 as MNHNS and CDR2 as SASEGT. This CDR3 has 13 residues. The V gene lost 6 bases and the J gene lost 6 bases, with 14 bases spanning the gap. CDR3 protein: CASSQVPFDGYTF. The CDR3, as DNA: TGTGCCAGCAGCCAGGTACCGTTCGATGGCTACACCTTC.